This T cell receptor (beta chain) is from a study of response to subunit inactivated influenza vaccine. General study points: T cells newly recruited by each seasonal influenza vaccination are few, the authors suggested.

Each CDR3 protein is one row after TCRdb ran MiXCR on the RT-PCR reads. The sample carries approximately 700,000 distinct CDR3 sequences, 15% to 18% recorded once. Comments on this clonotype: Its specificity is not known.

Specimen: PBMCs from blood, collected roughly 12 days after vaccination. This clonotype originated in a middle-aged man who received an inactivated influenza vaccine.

This CDR3 is CASSSLTGTESTRYF. The CDR3 nucleotides are TGCGCCAGCAGCTCACTAACCGGGACAGAGAGTACGAGGTACTTC. This chain uses TRBV5-1 with TRBJ2-7; 7 nucleotides line up with TRBD1. CDR1 and CDR2 from the germline V gene are SGHRS and YFSETQ. V shed 3 bases, J shed 12 bases, and the junction held 18 bases outside the gene matches. CDR3 length: 15 residues.